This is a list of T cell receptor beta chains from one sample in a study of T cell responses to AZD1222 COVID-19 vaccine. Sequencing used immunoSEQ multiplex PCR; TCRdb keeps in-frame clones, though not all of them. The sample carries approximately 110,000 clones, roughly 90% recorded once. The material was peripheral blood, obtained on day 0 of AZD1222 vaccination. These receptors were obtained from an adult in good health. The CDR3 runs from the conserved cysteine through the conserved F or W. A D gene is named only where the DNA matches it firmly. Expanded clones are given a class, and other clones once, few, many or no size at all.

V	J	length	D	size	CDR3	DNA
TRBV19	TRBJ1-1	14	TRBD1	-	CASSRDRTDTEAFF	TGTGCCAGTAGTAGGGACAGGACTGACACTGAAGCTTTCTTT
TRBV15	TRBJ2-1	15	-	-	CATSSLGGISDEQFF	TGTGCCACCAGCAGCCTAGGGGGTATCTCCGATGAGCAGTTCTTC
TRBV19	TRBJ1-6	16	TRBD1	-	CASSNLPGQGYSPLHF	TGTGCCAGTAGTAACCTCCCGGGACAGGGTTATTCACCCCTCCACTTT
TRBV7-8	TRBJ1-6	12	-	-	CASSPYPTPLHF	TGTGCCAGCAGCCCGTACCCCACACCCCTCCACTTT
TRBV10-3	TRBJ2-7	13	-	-	CAIRGDVSYEQYF	TGTGCCATCAGGGGGGACGTCTCCTACGAGCAGTACTTC
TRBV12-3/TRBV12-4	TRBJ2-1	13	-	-	CASSRTGYNEQFF	TGTGCCAGCAGTCGAACAGGGTACAATGAGCAGTTCTTC
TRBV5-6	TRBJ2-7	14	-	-	CASSLSAGSYEQYF	TGTGCCAGCAGCTTGAGTGCGGGGTCCTACGAGCAGTACTTC
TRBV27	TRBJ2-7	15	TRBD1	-	CASSPMTGGFGEQYF	TGTGCCAGCAGTCCCATGACAGGGGGGTTCGGGGAGCAGTACTTC
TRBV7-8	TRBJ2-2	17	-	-	CASSKPAGTLNTGELFF	TGTGCCAGCAGCAAACCGGCCGGGACCCTGAACACCGGGGAGCTGTTTTTT
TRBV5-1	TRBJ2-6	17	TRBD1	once	CASSAGTGFSGANVLTF	TGCGCCAGCAGCGCCGGGACAGGTTTCTCTGGGGCCAACGTCCTGACTTTC
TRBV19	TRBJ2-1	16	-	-	CASSIFSGVLYNEQFF	TGTGCCAGTAGTATATTCAGCGGAGTACTCTACAATGAGCAGTTCTTC
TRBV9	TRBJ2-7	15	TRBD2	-	CASSIAGGPSYEQYF	TGTGCCAGCAGCATAGCGGGAGGGCCTTCCTACGAGCAGTACTTC
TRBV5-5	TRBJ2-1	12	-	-	CASSLNRYEQFF	TGTGCCAGCAGCCTAAACAGGTATGAGCAGTTCTTC
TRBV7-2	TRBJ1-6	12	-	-	CASSLVNSPLHF	TGTGCCAGCAGCTTGGTTAACTCACCCCTCCACTTT
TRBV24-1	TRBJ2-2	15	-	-	CATSDRTVPTGELFF	TGTGCCACCAGCGACAGGACTGTTCCCACCGGGGAGCTGTTTTTT
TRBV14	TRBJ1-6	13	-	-	CASSQDQGSPLHF	TGTGCCAGCAGCCAAGATCAGGGGTCACCCCTCCACTTT
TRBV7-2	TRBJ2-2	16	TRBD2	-	CASSLRLAGNTGELFF	TGTGCCAGCAGCTTACGGCTAGCGGGGAACACCGGGGAGCTGTTTTTT
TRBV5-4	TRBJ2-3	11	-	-	CASTNSDTQYF	TGTGCCAGCACGAACTCAGATACGCAGTATTTT
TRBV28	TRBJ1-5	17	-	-	CASSAREYAAPNQPQHF	TGTGCCAGCAGTGCCCGCGAGTACGCGGCTCCCAATCAGCCCCAGCATTTT
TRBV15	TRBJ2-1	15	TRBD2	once	CATSREIAGEGEQFF	TGTGCCACCAGCAGAGAGATAGCGGGAGAAGGTGAGCAGTTCTTC
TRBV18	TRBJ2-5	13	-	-	CASSKGAGETQYF	TGTGCCAGCTCAAAGGGAGCTGGGGAGACCCAGTACTTC
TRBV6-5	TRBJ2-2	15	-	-	CASRQQRQDAGELFF	TGTGCCAGCAGACAGCAGCGGCAAGACGCCGGGGAGCTGTTTTTT
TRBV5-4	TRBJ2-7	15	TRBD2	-	CASSLGTGTTYEQYF	TGTGCCAGCAGCTTGGGGACGGGGACTACCTACGAGCAGTACTTC
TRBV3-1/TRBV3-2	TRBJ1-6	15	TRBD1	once	CASSPADRVASPLHF	TGTGCCAGCAGCCCAGCAGACAGGGTTGCATCACCCCTCCACTTT
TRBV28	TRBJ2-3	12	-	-	CASSLTTDTQYF	TGTGCCAGCAGTCTAACAACAGATACGCAGTATTTT
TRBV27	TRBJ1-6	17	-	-	CASRLLFGGSDNSPLHF	TGTGCCAGCAGGTTATTATTTGGAGGGTCGGATAATTCACCCCTCCACTTT
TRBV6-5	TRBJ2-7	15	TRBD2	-	CASSSAGGPPYEQYF	TGTGCCAGCAGTTCAGCGGGAGGACCTCCCTACGAGCAGTACTTC
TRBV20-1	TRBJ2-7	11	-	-	CSARDLGVPYF	TGCAGTGCTAGAGATCTGGGGGTTCCGTACTTC
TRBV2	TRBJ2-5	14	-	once	CASSPTSGIETQYF	TGTGCCAGCAGCCCGACTAGTGGGATAGAGACCCAGTACTTC